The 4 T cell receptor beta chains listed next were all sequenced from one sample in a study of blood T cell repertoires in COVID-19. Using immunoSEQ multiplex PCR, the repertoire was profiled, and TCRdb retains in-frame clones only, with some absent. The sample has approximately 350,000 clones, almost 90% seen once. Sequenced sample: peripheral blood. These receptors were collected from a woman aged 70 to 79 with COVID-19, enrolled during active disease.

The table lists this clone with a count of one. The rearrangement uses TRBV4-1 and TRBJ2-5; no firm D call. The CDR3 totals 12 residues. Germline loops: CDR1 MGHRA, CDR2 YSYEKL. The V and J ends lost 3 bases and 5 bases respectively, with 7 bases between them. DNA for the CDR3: TGCGCCAGCAGCCATATGCGGGAGACCCAGTACTTC. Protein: CASSHMRETQYF.

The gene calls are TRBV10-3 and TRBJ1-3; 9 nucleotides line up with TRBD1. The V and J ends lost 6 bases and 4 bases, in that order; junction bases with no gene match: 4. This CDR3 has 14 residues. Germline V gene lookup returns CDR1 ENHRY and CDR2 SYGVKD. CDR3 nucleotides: TGTGCCATCAGAACCGGGACAGGGGGAAACACCATATATTTT. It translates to CAIRTGTGGNTIYF.

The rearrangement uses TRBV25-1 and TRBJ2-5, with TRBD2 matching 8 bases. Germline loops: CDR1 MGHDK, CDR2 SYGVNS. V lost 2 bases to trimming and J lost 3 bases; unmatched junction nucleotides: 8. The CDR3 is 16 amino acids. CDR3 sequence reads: CASSEGGGLLEETQYF. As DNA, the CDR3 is TGTGCCAGCAGTGAAGGCGGGGGGCTTTTAGAAGAGACCCAGTACTTC.

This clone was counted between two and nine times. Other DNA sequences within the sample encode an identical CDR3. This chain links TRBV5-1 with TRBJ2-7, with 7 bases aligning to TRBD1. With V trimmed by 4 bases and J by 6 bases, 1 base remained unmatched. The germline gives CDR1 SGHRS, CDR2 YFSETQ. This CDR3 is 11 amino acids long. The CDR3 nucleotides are TGCGCCAGCAGCCCAGGGGGCGAGCAGTACTTC. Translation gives CASSPGGEQYF.